What follows describes a single TCR beta chain. This sample is part of a study of T cell changes during pregnancy in multiple sclerosis. The repertoire was sequenced with immunoSEQ multiplex PCR; TCRdb's copy has only in-frame clones and lacks some. The sample lists about 67,000 clones; 92% were seen once. The CDR3 totals 11 residues. CDR1 MNHEY and CDR2 SVGAGI come from the germline V gene. Trimming took 6 bases from V and 5 from J, leaving 7 bases between them. The sample was peripheral blood, taken in the second trimester of pregnancy. This rearrangement joins TRBV6-5 to TRBJ1-2; tentatively, D is TRBD1 (6 bases). The receptor was derived from a female donor in good health, enrolled as a control in a pregnancy study. This CDR3 is CASRQGYGYTF. In DNA, the CDR3 is TGTGCCAGCAGGCAGGGGTATGGCTACACCTTC.